Shown below are 2 T cell receptor beta chains from a single sample sequenced in a study of cytomegalovirus exposure and HLA in healthy donors. With 60 Vbeta and 13 Jbeta primers, the PCR was carried out. Assay used: immunoSEQ multiplex PCR; TCRdb lists only in-frame clones, some missing. The table shows roughly 100,000 clones, with about 83% occurring only once. Specimen: PBMCs. All receptors come from a female donor in good health and CMV-seropositive.

The rearrangement uses TRBV5-8 and TRBJ1-3; 9 bases are a match to TRBD1. This CDR3 spans 15 amino acids. The trim removed 4 bases at V and 2 bases at J, leaving 4 bases unmatched. Germline CDR1 and CDR2: SGHTS and YDEGEE. CDR3 loop: CASSPYRGPGNTIYF. CDR3 nucleotide sequence: TGTGCCAGCAGCCCCTACAGGGGGCCTGGAAACACCATATATTTT. Supplemented by reference TRBV5-8 and TRBJ1-3, the full variable domain reads EAGVTQSPTHLIKTRGQQATLRCSPISGHTSVYWYQQALGLGLQFLLWYDEGEERNRGNFPPRFSGRQFPNYSSELNVNALELEDSALYLCASSPYRGPGNTIYFGEGSWLTVV.

V and J are TRBV27 and TRBJ2-1, with 8 bases identical to TRBD2. This CDR3 region has 12 residues. V shed 3 bases and J 10 bases; nucleotides not matched to a gene: 2. Germline-derived CDR1 and CDR2 are MNHEY and SMNVEV (reference sequence). The CDR3 DNA reads TGTGCCAGCAGTTTGCGGGGGGTCGAGCAGTTCTTC. This gives the protein CASSLRGVEQFF.